The 21 T cell receptor beta chains presented below share a single source sample, sequenced in a study of cytomegalovirus exposure and HLA in healthy donors. 13 Jbeta primers and 60 Vbeta primers were used for the PCR. Profiling relied on immunoSEQ multiplex PCR, and the TCRdb table lists in-frame clones only, not all of them. This table holds 170,000 or so clones, roughly 78% found once. Material: PBMCs. These TCRs come from a woman in her forties or fifties in good health and CMV-seropositive.

V is TRBV27 and J is TRBJ1-6; D remains unclear. The V and J ends lost 1 base and 5 bases respectively, with 6 bases between them. Germline values: CDR1 MNHEY, CDR2 SMNVEV (reference sequence). The CDR3 runs to 14 residues. In DNA form, the CDR3 reads TGTGCCAGCAGTTTATTCGGGAATAATTCACCCCTCCACTTT. Protein: CASSLFGNNSPLHF.

The chain carries TRBV9 and TRBJ2-7, with TRBD1 identical over 8 bases. Germline CDR1 is SGDLS and CDR2 is YYNGEE. The trim removed 0 bases at V and 3 bases at J, leaving 2 bases unmatched. This CDR3 is built from 14 residues. The CDR3 sequence: CASSVADRDYEQYF. The CDR3, as DNA: TGTGCCAGCAGCGTAGCGGACAGGGACTACGAGCAGTACTTC. Based on the CDR3 plus reference TRBV9 and TRBJ2-7, the full variable domain is DSGVTQTPKHLITATGQRVTLRCSPRSGDLSVYWYQQSLDQGLQFLIQYYNGEERAKGNILERFSAQQFPDLHSELNLSSLELGDSALYFCASSVADRDYEQYFGPGTRLTVT.

The DNA of the CDR3 is TGCGCCAGCAGCCAAGAAGGGGCGCGGACTAACTATGGCTACACCTTC. Amino acids: CASSQEGARTNYGYTF. V is TRBV4-1 and J is TRBJ1-2; weak D call: TRBD1 (5 bases). Germline lookup yields CDR1 MGHRA and CDR2 YSYEKL. The CDR3 contains 16 residues. Between the trimmed V and J ends, which lost 0 bases and 0 bases, there was a span of 11 bases.

The chain carries TRBV7-8 and TRBJ2-1, with 11 nucleotides matching TRBD2. V lost 3 bases, J lost 7 bases, and 8 bases stayed unmatched. The CDR3 has 16 amino acids. Per germline, CDR1 SGHVS and CDR2 FQNEAQ. The CDR3 here is CASSFLAGGPWNEQFF. CDR3 nucleotides: TGTGCCAGCAGCTTTTTAGCGGGGGGGCCTTGGAATGAGCAGTTCTTC.

This chain connects TRBV29-1 to TRBJ2-1, with 12 positions matching TRBD2. Germline V CDR1 and CDR2: SQVTM, ANQGSEA. The trim removed 0 bases at V and 9 bases at J, leaving 6 bases unmatched. This CDR3 contains 15 residues. DNA for the CDR3: TGCAGCGTTGAAGAGACTAGCGGGGGCCGGGGTGAGCAGTTCTTC. It codes for CSVEETSGGRGEQFF.

The chain couples TRBV6-4 to TRBJ1-6, with 8 bases aligning to TRBD1. The CDR3 is made up of 15 amino acids. The trim removed 4 bases at V and 10 bases at J, leaving 9 bases unmatched. CDR1 MRHNA and CDR2 SNTAGT come from the germline V gene. Written as DNA, the CDR3 is TGTGCCAGCAGTGTACAGGGGGGATGGAAGTCACCCCTCCACTTT. Its protein product is CASSVQGGWKSPLHF.

V usage is TRBV5-1 and J usage is TRBJ1-2; TRBD1 matches 7 bases. Trimming cost V 2 bases and J 0 bases; bases outside gene matches: 10. The CDR3 length is 17 residues. The germline V gene encodes CDR1 SGHRS and CDR2 YFSETQ. The CDR3 DNA sequence: TGCGCCAGCAGCTTATCTTATTCCGGACAGGCTAACTATGGCTACACCTTC. As protein: CASSLSYSGQANYGYTF.

V usage is TRBV5-1 and J usage is TRBJ1-2; 12 bases fit TRBD1. The J segment lost 4 bases and the V segment lost 3 bases, leaving 4 bases of the junction unmatched. Germline CDR1 and CDR2: SGHRS and YFSETQ. CDR3 size: 15 residues. CDR3 loop: CASSSGTGGIYGYTF. In nucleotides, the CDR3 is TGCGCCAGCAGCTCCGGGACAGGGGGCATCTATGGCTACACCTTC.

The V call is TRBV5-4, the J call TRBJ2-7; 8 bases are shared with TRBD2. The CDR3 is made up of 16 amino acids. V shed 0 bases, J shed 4 bases, and the junction held 9 bases outside the gene matches. Per germline, CDR1 SGHNT and CDR2 YYREEE (reference sequence). The CDR3 reads CASSLAGAGGSYEQYF. In DNA form, the CDR3 reads TGTGCCAGCAGCTTGGCCGGCGCGGGGGGTTCTTACGAGCAGTACTTC.

The rearrangement uses TRBV11-2 and TRBJ2-7; 7 positions agree with TRBD1. Germline CDR1 and CDR2: SGHAT and FQNNGV. With V trimmed by 5 bases and J by 5 bases, 12 bases remained unmatched. This CDR3 comprises 15 residues. The DNA of the CDR3 is TGTGCCAGCAGCCTCAGGACAGGAGTGCCCGACGAGCAGTACTTC. Translating gives CASSLRTGVPDEQYF.

The V gene is TRBV25-1, the J gene TRBJ1-1, with D perhaps matching TRBD1 (6 bases). This CDR3 has 14 residues. Germline CDR1 and CDR2: MGHDK and SYGVNS. Trimming removed 5 bases at V and 6 bases at J, with 16 bases between. The CDR3 sequence: CASSTQGSMAEAFF. The CDR3 DNA sequence: TGTGCCAGCAGTACTCAGGGGAGTATGGCTGAAGCTTTCTTT.

J is TRBJ2-1 and V is TRBV30; no clear D gene. V lost 0 bases, J lost 5 bases, and 11 bases lay in between. CDR3 length: 14 residues. Germline CDR1 GTSNPN, CDR2 SVGIG (reference sequence). CDR3 in DNA: TGTGCCTGGAGTGTATTAACAGACAACAATGAGCAGTTCTTC. Its protein is CAWSVLTDNNEQFF.

Comment on this clone: Other DNA sequences in the sample encode the same CDR3. The V and J genes are TRBV5-1 and TRBJ1-1; D unresolved. V lost 0 bases to trimming and J lost 1 base, with 4 bases between them. Per the germline V gene, CDR1 is SGHRS and CDR2 is YFSETQ. This CDR3 region has 13 residues. CDR3 DNA sequence: TGCGCCAGCAGCTTGGGAGGGAACACTGAAGCTTTCTTT. It encodes CASSLGGNTEAFF.

The gene calls are TRBV7-6 and TRBJ2-7; D might be TRBD1 (5 bases). The CDR3 runs 13 residues. The V end was cut by 0 bases, the J end by 2 bases, with 5 bases between. Germline V gives CDR1 SGHVS, CDR2 FNYEAQ. The CDR3 loop reads CASSLAGPYEQYF. For the CDR3, the DNA is TGTGCCAGCAGCTTAGCGGGGCCCTACGAGCAGTACTTC.

Note on this clone: The same CDR3 also results from other DNA sequences found in this sample. The V call is TRBV7-9, the J call TRBJ1-6; 10 bases match TRBD1. The CDR3 runs to 14 residues. With 5 bases clipped from V and 8 bases from J, the junction kept 3 bases outside the gene matches. Germline loops: CDR1 SEHNR, CDR2 FQNEAQ (reference sequence). CDR3 DNA sequence: TGTGCCAGCAGCCCTGGACAGGGGGATTCACCCCTCCACTTT. It is translated as CASSPGQGDSPLHF.

The V gene is TRBV25-1, the J gene TRBJ2-7, with a tentative D call TRBD1 (6 bases). The germline V gene has CDR1 MGHDK and CDR2 SYGVNS. The CDR3 is 14 amino acids. Trimming took off 5 bases at V and 3 bases at J, with 14 bases between the two ends. CDR3 bases: TGTGCCAGCAGTAAACCGGGACATCTCTACGAGCAGTACTTC. Its translation is CASSKPGHLYEQYF.

The chain couples TRBV30 to TRBJ1-6; maybe TRBD1 (6 bases). The CDR3 length is 14 residues. Trimming stripped 0 bases from V and 6 bases from J, with 9 bases between. From germline, CDR1 is GTSNPN and CDR2 SVGIG (reference sequence). As DNA, the CDR3 is TGTGCCTGGAGTGTGGACAGTTTTAATTCACCCCTCCACTTT. Its translation is CAWSVDSFNSPLHF. The full variable domain, completed using reference TRBV30 and TRBJ1-6, is SQTIHQWPATLVQPVGSPLSLECTVEGTSNPNLYWYRQAAGRGLQLLFYSVGIGQISSEVPQNLSASRPQDRQFILSSKKLLLSDSGFYLCAWSVDSFNSPLHFGNGTRLTVT.

This rearrangement joins TRBV6-5 to TRBJ2-7; D perhaps matches TRBD1 (6 bases). The CDR3 spans 14 residues. Trimming removed 2 bases at V and 10 bases at J, with 18 bases between. Germline V CDR1 and CDR2: MNHEY, SVGAGI. The CDR3 DNA reads as TGTGCCAGCAGTTACCGGGACACCTCCACCCCACAGTACTTC. Translated, it gives CASSYRDTSTPQYF.

The chain has TRBV6-5 and TRBJ1-3, with 7 bases aligning to TRBD1. CDR1 is MNHEY and CDR2 is SVGAGI in the germline V gene. The CDR3 covers 15 residues. J lost 4 bases, V lost 4 bases, and 7 bases had no gene match. CDR3 amino acids: CASSSTGAYGNTIYF. As DNA, the CDR3 is TGTGCCAGCAGTTCAACAGGGGCATACGGAAACACCATATATTTT.

The V gene is TRBV7-9, the J gene TRBJ1-5, with a possible D match to TRBD1 (6 bases). V was pared by 5 bases and J by 5 bases, with 19 bases between. The CDR3 runs 16 residues. Germline CDR1 reads SEHNR; CDR2 reads FQNEAQ (reference sequence). CDR3 sequence reads: CASSQQGLASDQPQHF. Written as DNA, the CDR3 is TGTGCCAGCAGCCAACAGGGCTTAGCTTCAGATCAGCCCCAGCATTTT.

This rearrangement joins TRBV2 to TRBJ2-5; tentatively, D is TRBD2 (5 bases). Germline loops: CDR1 SNHLY, CDR2 FYNNEI. The CDR3 consists of 16 residues. Trimming pared 5 bases from V and 1 base from J, leaving 17 bases between. CDR3 sequence: CASSPLGLGLQETQYF. CDR3 coding DNA: TGTGCCAGCAGTCCCCTAGGTTTAGGACTCCAAGAGACCCAGTACTTC. The full variable domain, rest sourced from reference TRBV2 and TRBJ2-5, is EPEVTQTPSHQVTQMGQEVILRCVPISNHLYFYWYRQILGQKVEFLVSFYNNEISEKSEIFDDQFSVERPDGSNFTLKIRSTKLEDSAMYFCASSPLGLGLQETQYFGPGTRLLVL.